This record looks at one T cell receptor beta chain sequence and its context. Its antigen is as yet unknown. This record belongs to a study of cytotoxic CD8 clonotypes in ibrutinib-treated CLL. Study-wide background: 11 relapsed/refractory, some 15 treatment-naive; around 18 IGHV unmutated. Study findings and constraints: Before falling back toward baseline at progression, clonality had risen at the time of ibrutinib response.

The V gene lost 5 bases and the J gene lost 1 base, with 11 bases spanning the gap. Germline-derived CDR1 and CDR2 are MDHEN and SYDVKM. The CDR3 contains 14 residues. Around 2 micrograms of genomic DNA from cryopreserved PBMCs went into TCR beta libraries. Using immunoSEQ multiplex PCR, the repertoire was profiled, and TCRdb retains in-frame clones only, with some absent. The data contain about 300,000 clones, around 76% of them singletons. The rearrangement links TRBV28 to TRBJ1-2; no clear D gene. This TCR was sampled from a human donor with chronic lymphocytic leukemia. Sequenced material: PBMCs, taken at disease progression, from a patient treated with ibrutinib. The CDR3 protein is CASSHHTSNYGYTF. As DNA, the CDR3 is TGTGCCAGCAGTCATCATACAAGTAACTATGGCTACACCTTC.